The T cell receptor (beta chain) under discussion was sequenced for a study of blood T cells in healthy people across ages. The sample holds a few counts of this clonotype. At one boundary the junction diverges from the germline segment, which might be a read error. Total RNA was extracted at no less than 6 micrograms per sample. The second PCR ran roughly 6 to 12 cycles with a sample-barcoded 5' primer and J-beta primers. MiXCR was run by TCRdb on the 5' RACE reads, yielding one entry per CDR3 protein. The sample lists more than 900,000 distinct CDR3 sequences; roughly a quarter were seen once. There are 13 residues in the CDR3. Germline CDR1 is SNHLY and CDR2 is FYNNEI. The data also belong to a second study, concerning T cells of mothers and their children. From that second work: Samples came from three healthy Caucasian mothers and their six children. Over 8 million TCR beta CDR3 reads were obtained from each mother, and some 3.2 million from each child.

The sequenced sample was blood. The V call is TRBV2, the J call TRBJ1-4; no definite D call. This sequence was found in a girl aged 2 to 9 in good health. The CDR3 region has the DNA TGTGCCTGCAGCCGGGTTCGGGATGAAAAACTGTTTTTT. Protein sequence: CACSRVRDEKLFF.